The T cell receptor (beta chain) described here comes from a study of blood T cell repertoires in COVID-19. Which cohort a participant joined came from the clinical history participants gave. Resolution of symptoms, clearance, or two negative PCRs was present in recovered Cohort 3 donors. Only in-frame clones appear in the TCRdb table, and some are missing; sequencing was by immunoSEQ multiplex PCR. The sample has 200,000 or so clones; 88% are singletons. The sequence was collected from a woman aged 25 to 39 who had recovered from COVID-19. Specimen: PBMCs or T cells enriched from blood (not recorded which).

The CDR3 nucleotides read TGTGCCAGCAGCTTAGCGAGGGGGGGGCAAAACACAGATACGCAGTATTTT. Residues: CASSLARGGQNTDTQYF. This sequence joins TRBV7-6 and TRBJ2-3; D perhaps matches TRBD2 (7 bases). Trimming cost V 0 bases and J 2 bases, with 15 bases left between them. This CDR3 comprises 17 residues. CDR1 is SGHVS and CDR2 is FNYEAQ in the germline V gene.